The 30 T cell receptor beta chains below all came from one sample that was sequenced in a study of CD8 T cells in ankylosing spondylitis. TCRdb used MiXCR to reprocess the 5' RACE reads, holding one entry per CDR3 protein. The profile covers approximately 46,000 distinct CDR3 sequences, with 11% appearing a single time and 1.3% to 1.5% taken by the ten largest. Sequenced material: blood, either unsorted or a sorted T cell fraction (not recorded which). The source is a male donor with ankylosing spondylitis or in good health (not recorded which).

This clonotype was counted at least ten times. The rearrangement links TRBV5-1 to TRBJ2-2, with D possibly being TRBD1 (6 bases). In germline, CDR1 is SGHRS, CDR2 YFSETQ. Trimming shortened V by 0 bases and J by 4 bases, and 10 bases separated the two germline ends. CDR3 length: 15 amino acids. CDR3 protein: CASSLVRGGTGELFF. CDR3 in DNA: TGCGCCAGCAGCTTGGTACGAGGGGGCACCGGGGAGCTGTTTTTT.

This clonotype was found many times. The DNA of the CDR3 is TGCGCCAGCAGCCTAATGACCCTCACTGAAGCTTTCTTT. Translation: CASSLMTLTEAFF. V gene TRBV5-1 combines with J gene TRBJ1-1; no clear D. Trimming pared 4 bases from V and 4 bases from J, leaving 11 bases between. CDR1 is SGHRS and CDR2 is YFSETQ in the germline V gene. The CDR3 covers 13 residues. The complete variable domain, with remaining parts taken from reference TRBV5-1 and TRBJ1-1, reads KAGVTQTPRYLIKTRGQQVTLSCSPISGHRSVSWYQQTPGQGLQFLFEYFSETQRNKGNFPGRFSGRQFSNSRSEMNVSTLELGDSALYLCASSLMTLTEAFFGQGTRLTVV.

This clonotype was counted ten times or more. This sequence joins TRBV5-1 and TRBJ2-2, with D possibly matching TRBD2 (6 bases). Germline values: CDR1 SGHRS, CDR2 YFSETQ. V was pared by 0 bases and J by 4 bases, with 19 bases between. CDR3 length equals 18 residues. Here the CDR3 reads CASSLEGIGAGSTGELFF. As DNA, the CDR3 is TGCGCCAGCAGCTTGGAAGGGATCGGCGCGGGGTCCACCGGGGAGCTGTTTTTT.

This clonotype has a count of ten or more. The rearrangement links TRBV29-1 to TRBJ2-3; D not certain. Trimming stripped 5 bases from V and 1 base from J, with 4 bases between. Germline V gives CDR1 SQVTM, CDR2 ANQGSEA. CDR3 length: 11 residues. The CDR3 nucleotides are TGCAGCGTTTCCGGCACAGATACGCAGTATTTT. Translation gives CSVSGTDTQYF.

This clonotype has just one count. A read error may account for a junction end that differs from germline. J is TRBJ2-7 and V is TRBV29-1; TRBD1 agrees at 7 bases. The CDR3 is made up of 12 amino acids. The V gene's germline CDR1 is SQVTM and CDR2 ANQGSEA. The CDR3 loop reads CSVGDRNYEQCF. Here the CDR3 DNA reads TGCAGCGTTGGGGACAGAAACTACGAGCAGTGCTTC.

Turning to this clonotype: Being one base from a much bigger clone, this may be a read error. This chain connects TRBV2 to TRBJ1-5; a possible D gene is TRBD1 (5 bases). Germline V gene sequence: CDR1 SNHLY, CDR2 FYNNEI. The CDR3 is 14 amino acids. The CDR3 DNA reads TGTGCCAGCAGTGGGAGGGACGGAGGTCAGCCCCGGCATTTT. This translates into CASSGRDGGQPRHF.

The table lists this clonotype with a few counts. V is TRBV7-2 and J is TRBJ1-1; no clear D gene. Trimming left V 4 bases short and J 1 base short, with 16 bases between. Germline assignment: CDR1 SGHTA and CDR2 FQGNSA. The CDR3 contains 16 residues. CDR3 sequence (DNA): TGTGCCAGCAGCTCCAAGGGCGAAACCGGGAACACTGAAGCTTTCTTT. Encoded protein: CASSSKGETGNTEAFF.

About this clonotype itself: Since a much larger clone is just one base distant, this may be a read error. The chain has TRBV5-1 and TRBJ2-3; 8 nucleotides agree with TRBD2. V shed 4 bases, J shed 4 bases, and the junction held 5 bases outside the gene matches. Germline CDR1 SGHRS, CDR2 YFSETQ. This CDR3 region has 14 residues. CDR3 sequence: CASSARLASDTQYF. DNA for the CDR3: TGCGCCAGCAGCGCACGACTAGCGTCAGATACGCAGTATTTT. The complete variable domain, with remaining parts taken from reference TRBV5-1 and TRBJ2-3, reads KAGVTQTPRYLIKTRGQQVTLSCSPISGHRSVSWYQQTPGQGLQFLFEYFSETQRNKGNFPGRFSGRQFSNSRSEMNVSTLELGDSALYLCASSARLASDTQYFGPGTRLTVL.

Many counts were recorded for this clonotype. The rearrangement joins TRBV12-3 or TRBV12-4 to TRBJ2-3, with a tentative D call TRBD2 (5 bases). This CDR3 spans 15 amino acids. V was shortened by 5 bases and J by 1 base, with 13 bases between the two germline ends. The CDR3 coding sequence is TGTGCCAGCAGTCCCCGGACCGGGGGCACAGATACGCAGTATTTT. Protein: CASSPRTGGTDTQYF.

This clonotype was observed many times. The rearrangement links TRBV29-1 to TRBJ2-1, with 9 bases identical to TRBD1. Germline V gene sequence: CDR1 SQVTM, CDR2 ANQGSEA. There are 12 residues in the CDR3. Unmatched junction bases numbered 8, after V lost 2 bases and J lost 15 bases. The CDR3 here is CSVETGGLITFF. CDR3 DNA sequence: TGCAGCGTTGAAACAGGGGGCTTAATAACGTTCTTC.

In this sample, this clonotype turned up many times. V is TRBV12-3 or TRBV12-4 and J is TRBJ1-5, with 8 bases lining up with TRBD1. After removal of 6 bases from V and 1 base from J, the junction contained 5 bases not matched to a gene. The CDR3 loop spans 15 amino acids. CDR3 residues: CASRAQGGSNQPQHF. CDR3 DNA sequence: TGTGCCAGCAGAGCACAGGGGGGGAGCAATCAGCCCCAGCATTTT.

In this sample, this clonotype turned up many times. This rearrangement joins TRBV12-3 or TRBV12-4 to TRBJ2-4; TRBD2 is a possible D gene (6 bases). This CDR3 spans 15 amino acids. Trimming left V 3 bases short and J 10 bases short, with 19 bases between. The CDR3 protein is CASSFWKWGGKIQYF. Here the CDR3 DNA reads TGTGCCAGCAGTTTTTGGAAGTGGGGCGGGAAAATTCAGTACTTC.

This clonotype was counted ten times or more. V gene TRBV18 combines with J gene TRBJ1-5; the match to TRBD1 covers 8 bases. CDR1 is KGHSH, CDR2 LQKENI, per germline. The V and J ends lost 3 bases and 0 bases, in that order; junction bases with no gene match: 7. The CDR3 consists of 17 residues. The DNA of the CDR3 is TGTGCCAGCTCACCTGGACAGGGCCTTTATAGCAATCAGCCCCAGCATTTT. As protein: CASSPGQGLYSNQPQHF.

Many counts were recorded for this clonotype. The chain links TRBV20-1 to TRBJ1-5, with D maybe TRBD1 (5 bases). V was shortened by 0 bases and J by 4 bases, with 25 bases between the two germline ends. The CDR3 loop spans 19 amino acids. The germline V gene encodes CDR1 DFQATT and CDR2 SNEGSKA (reference sequence). The CDR3 nucleotides read TGCAGTGCTAGAGATCCTAGGGCAGGGCGCGCCCAAGTAAATCAGCCCCAGCATTTT. It translates to CSARDPRAGRAQVNQPQHF.

This clonotype was detected many times. The rearrangement links TRBV28 to TRBJ2-7, with D unresolved. V gave up 6 bases and J gave up 3 bases, with 12 bases separating them. CDR3 length equals 13 residues. Germline CDR1 reads MDHEN; CDR2 reads SYDVKM. The CDR3 nucleotides read TGTGCCAGCAGGACCCCTTTAGTCTACGAGCAGTACTTC. It specifies CASRTPLVYEQYF.

This chain links TRBV5-6 with TRBJ2-4, with unresolved D. Germline-derived CDR1 and CDR2 are SGHDT and YYEEEE. The CDR3 runs to 12 residues. The germline V and J ends were trimmed by 2 bases and 8 bases, with 8 bases remaining between them. CDR3 residues: CASSFGRDIQYF. DNA of the CDR3: TGTGCCAGCAGCTTTGGCCGGGACATTCAGTACTTC. The whole variable domain, filled in from reference TRBV5-6 and TRBJ2-4, reads DAGVTQSPTHLIKTRGQQVTLRCSPKSGHDTVSWYQQALGQGPQFIFQYYEEEERQRGNFPDRFSGHQFPNYSSELNVNALLLGDSALYLCASSFGRDIQYFGAGTRLSVL.

This clonotype was seen a handful of times. The rearrangement joins TRBV27 to TRBJ1-6; D is unresolved. Germline lookup yields CDR1 MNHEY and CDR2 SMNVEV (reference sequence). This CDR3 is built from 14 residues. Trimming took 1 base from V and 6 from J, leaving 7 bases between them. The CDR3 reads CASSLYTANSPLHF. The DNA for the CDR3 is TGTGCCAGCAGTTTATATACAGCTAATTCACCCCTCCACTTT.

This clonotype was found many times. J is TRBJ2-2 and V is TRBV12-3 or TRBV12-4; D gene uncertain. The CDR3 length is 13 residues. Trimming took 2 bases from V and 6 from J, leaving 7 bases between them. The CDR3 here is CASSLRGAGELFF. In DNA, the CDR3 is TGTGCCAGCAGTTTACGTGGGGCCGGGGAGCTGTTTTTT.

This clonotype occurred many times. V gene TRBV9 combines with J gene TRBJ2-3; the D gene is possibly TRBD2 (6 bases). The CDR3 length is 15 residues. CDR1 is SGDLS and CDR2 is YYNGEE in the germline V gene. The V and J ends lost 4 bases and 2 bases respectively, with 14 bases between them. CDR3 sequence reads: CASSTTGTYTDTQYF. The CDR3 DNA reads as TGTGCCAGCAGCACGACCGGGACTTACACAGATACGCAGTATTTT.

This clonotype was counted at least ten times. The chain has TRBV5-1 and TRBJ1-1; TRBD1 might be the D (5 bases). The germline V gene encodes CDR1 SGHRS and CDR2 YFSETQ. The CDR3 is made up of 13 amino acids. The V end lost 2 bases, the J end lost 5 bases, and 10 bases lay between the germline ends. The CDR3 nucleotides read TGCGCCAGCAGCTTCCAGGGAAGGACTGAAGCTTTCTTT. Its protein product is CASSFQGRTEAFF.

At least ten counts were recorded for this clonotype. This rearrangement joins TRBV20-1 to TRBJ2-7; D possibly matches TRBD1 or TRBD2 (5 bases each). Germline V gives CDR1 DFQATT, CDR2 SNEGSKA (reference sequence). This CDR3 spans 12 amino acids. The CDR3 reads CSPGLSRYEQYF. The CDR3 coding sequence is TGCAGCCCGGGGCTTAGCAGATACGAGCAGTACTTC.

The rearrangement uses TRBV15 and TRBJ1-1; D gene uncertain. Per the germline V gene, CDR1 is LNHNV and CDR2 is YYDKDF (reference sequence). Deletions cut 4 bases from V and 5 bases from J, with 20 bases between. This CDR3 contains 16 residues. The CDR3 nucleotides read TGTGCCACCAGCAAATTTTCTCTCCGAACGATAACTGAAGCTTTCTTT. It encodes CATSKFSLRTITEAFF.

The sample holds a few counts of this clonotype. The gene calls are TRBV10-2 and TRBJ2-3; 7 bases agree with TRBD2. CDR3 length equals 14 residues. The V and J ends lost 6 bases and 4 bases, in that order; junction bases with no gene match: 7. Germline values: CDR1 WSHSY, CDR2 SAAADI. For the CDR3, the DNA is TGCGCCAGCAGCGTCGGGGGGACGGCAGATACGCAGTATTTT. The encoded protein is CASSVGGTADTQYF.

The table lists this clonotype with many counts. This chain connects TRBV20-1 to TRBJ2-7, with D uncertain. The CDR3 contains 12 residues. V lost 3 bases and J lost 0, with 6 bases in between. The V gene's germline CDR1 is DFQATT and CDR2 SNEGSKA (reference sequence). Here the CDR3 reads CSARLSSYEQYF. Written as DNA, the CDR3 is TGCAGTGCTAGGCTTTCCTCCTACGAGCAGTACTTC.

This clonotype was counted only a few times. Sequence at one end of the junction differs from germline and may be a read error. This chain connects TRBV12-3 or TRBV12-4 to TRBJ2-1, with TRBD2 matching 13 bases. The CDR3 totals 18 residues. CDR3 coding DNA: TGTGCCTGCAGTTTAGCCCAAGGACTAGCGGGGGCGTACAATGAGCAGTTCTTC. This gives the protein CACSLAQGLAGAYNEQFF.

This clonotype appeared many times. The chain joins TRBV5-1 to TRBJ1-1; a weak D match, TRBD1 (5 bases). V was shortened by 3 bases and J by 1 base, with 10 bases between the two germline ends. The CDR3 spans 14 residues. CDR1 SGHRS and CDR2 YFSETQ come from the germline V gene. The CDR3 reads CASSYDDRNTEAFF. CDR3 bases: TGCGCCAGCAGCTACGATGACAGGAACACTGAAGCTTTCTTT.

In its sample, this clonotype was seen many times. This chain uses TRBV5-1 with TRBJ1-5, with a tentative D call TRBD1 (5 bases). The V end lost 4 bases, the J end lost 3 bases, and 14 bases lay between the germline ends. CDR1 SGHRS and CDR2 YFSETQ come from the germline V gene. This CDR3 contains 15 residues. CDR3 bases: TGCGCCAGCAGCCCCTCGGGGGACTCCAATCAGCCCCAGCATTTT. Translation: CASSPSGDSNQPQHF.

This clonotype was found a few times. In nucleotides, the CDR3 is TGTGCCAGCAGGGAACCGGGACAGGGGTACACCGGGGAGCTGTTTTTT. It encodes CASREPGQGYTGELFF. This chain connects TRBV25-1 to TRBJ2-2; 10 nucleotides match TRBD1. V was pared by 6 bases and J by 3 bases, with 7 bases of the junction left unmatched. CDR1 and CDR2 from the germline V gene are MGHDK and SYGVNS. The CDR3 length is 16 residues.

The chain uses TRBV7-2 and TRBJ1-4; TRBD1 aligns across 10 bases. Looked up from germline, CDR1 is SGHTA and CDR2 is FQGNSA. This CDR3 has 15 residues. With 6 bases clipped from V and 6 bases from J, the junction kept 7 bases outside the gene matches. CDR3 coding DNA: TGTGCCAGCAGAGGGCCGGGACAGGGGTATGAAAAACTGTTTTTT. This codes for CASRGPGQGYEKLFF.

This clonotype has a count of ten or more. V usage is TRBV7-8 and J usage is TRBJ2-2, with 9 bases fitting TRBD1. The CDR3 consists of 17 residues. Trimming removed 4 bases from V and 5 bases from J; junction bases left unmatched: 11. CDR1 and CDR2 (germline): SGHVS, FQNEAQ. The CDR3 bases are TGTGCCAGCAGCTACGCCGGGACAGGGAAAAGGACCGGGGAGCTGTTTTTT. This encodes CASSYAGTGKRTGELFF.